The T cell receptor (beta chain) described here comes from a study of blood T cell repertoires in COVID-19. Study-wide context: COVID-19 samples, acute and convalescent, were from the United States, Italy and Spain. Sample material is recorded as cDNA or gDNA derived from T cells, B-cell-depleted T cells, or PBMCs.

This clone is a singleton in its sample. This CDR3 contains 12 residues. V lost 7 bases to trimming and J lost 7 bases, with 11 bases between them. CDR1 and CDR2 (germline): MDHEN, SYDVKM. Original data processing: Estimation of nucleated cell counts relied on the amplification of reference gene primers. TCRdb's table, derived via immunoSEQ multiplex PCR, lists solely in-frame clones and lacks some. That table is the source of V, J and clone size, and D and trimming were worked out from the DNA. The table lists approximately 260,000 clones, 82% of them singletons. The receptor comes from a woman aged 60-70 years with active or convalescent COVID-19. Sequencing input: peripheral blood. The chain joins TRBV28 to TRBJ1-5, with TRBD1 as a possible D gene (6 bases). For the CDR3, the DNA is TGTGCCAGCACTACAGGGTTGCAGCCCCAGCATTTT. This encodes CASTTGLQPQHF.